The present T cell receptor beta chain was sequenced within a study of Tregs in tolerant kidney transplant recipients (dated by TCRdb to between 2018 and 2021). As for the study more broadly: Before combined kidney and bone marrow transplantation, this study identified donor-specific regulatory T cells using TCRbeta sequencing and then followed those same cells after transplant. TCRbeta repertoire sequencing was used in a few healthy controls to compare several methods for expanding Tregs specific for an allogeneic donor.

For this clone: Its binding antigen is unknown. No base-level quality is on record; no much larger clone is a single base apart.

For TCRbeta CDR3 sequencing, genomic DNA was extracted from sorted cells using the QIAGEN DNeasy Blood and Tissue Kit. High-throughput TCRbeta CDR3 sequencing, including PCR amplification with bias correction and internal controls, was performed commercially through immunoSEQ. The study's processing was this. A unique productive TCRbeta sequence was defined by the CDR3 nucleotide sequence when primers matched, and otherwise by the CDR3 amino acid sequence together with the Vbeta and Jbeta genes. To correct sorting error, sequences shared between sorted populations at a frequency ratio of 2:1 or less were removed; the rest were assigned to the higher population. Donor-reactive sequences were defined as at least 5-fold expanded in CFSE-low cells versus unstimulated cells, with frequency of at least 0.01% in CFSE-low cells. Jensen-Shannon divergence calculated on the top 100 TCRbeta sequences ranked by frequency was used to measure repertoire divergence. For any sample with multiple sequencing runs, sorting error was corrected in each run separately before the runs were pooled. Held by TCRdb, this immuneACCESS table contains in-frame sequences only and omits some clones. Under half of the omission traces to an unresolved V gene where checked; the cause of the rest is unknown. Clone size and V and J calls were adopted from that table, with D and trimming inferred from the DNA. A total of tens of thousands of clones appear in this sample, about 89% of them only once. Of the sample, about 0.71% falls within the top ten clones.

After removal of 5 bases from V and 4 bases from J, the junction retains 5 bases not matched to a gene. CDR1 SEHNR and CDR2 FQNEAQ are derived from the germline V gene (reference sequence). From the cysteine through the phenylalanine, the CDR3 covers 13 amino acids. CDR3 DNA is the only sequence kept; it has 39 bases, read in frame from the first base. Unstimulated Tregs (CD4+CD25+CD127-), CD4+ non-Tregs (CD4+CD25-), CD4 and CD8 cells were FACS-sorted from thawed PBMCs. Thawed PBMCs were rested overnight at 37 degrees C with about 200 IU/ml IL-2 before Treg sorting. Blood from healthy controls was obtained either from healthy volunteers or as purchased buffy coats. Healthy control blood was processed to PBMCs with a Ficoll density gradient and then cryopreserved, whereas patient PBMCs were collected both before and after transplant. Beyond this particular receptor, the publication reports: The most biologically relevant and donor-specific TCRbeta repertoire appeared to be identified by expanding Tregs with activated donor B cells. Because only a small number of patients were included, the study had limitations, and the results will need to be validated in larger populations as well as under other immunosuppression protocols. Biological reproducibility was not directly addressed, though technical replication error appeared minimal.

The sequence links TRBV7-9 to TRBJ2-7; the junction holds 7 bases that match TRBD1. This receptor was identified in a human donor in good health. Sequencing was carried out using Tregs from blood. The CDR3 protein sequence reads: CASSMAGGYEQYF. The sequence in DNA is TGTGCCAGCAGCATGGCAGGGGGTTACGAGCAGTACTTC.